These 28 T cell receptor beta chains originate from one sample sequenced in a study of T cell repertoires in cytomegalovirus infection. TCRdb re-called the reads with MiXCR, one entry per CDR3 protein. The sample carries about 920,000 distinct CDR3 sequences, 31% recorded once. Their recognized antigens are unknown. The specimen comprised cultured CD8+ T cells from PBMCs, sampled from culture after CMV antigen stimulation. The receptor source for this set is a human donor in good health (CMV status not recorded). Some clones in this sample may be carry-over from other donors' samples.

The CDR3 loop is CASSSRQGWNEQFF. The CDR3 bases are TGTGCCAGCAGTTCTCGACAGGGGTGGAATGAGCAGTTCTTC. The chain combines TRBV12-3 or TRBV12-4 with TRBJ2-1; 8 nucleotides align to TRBD1. V shed 4 bases and J 7 bases; nucleotides not matched to a gene: 6. The CDR3 length is 14 residues.

The chain is built from TRBV27 and TRBJ1-5; D not certain. V was shortened by 6 bases and J by 10 bases, with 19 bases between the two germline ends. Germline V gene sequence: CDR1 MNHEY, CDR2 SMNVEV (reference sequence). The CDR3 has 14 residues. This chain's CDR3 is CASRSVHPLGPQHF. CDR3 nucleotide sequence: TGTGCCAGCAGATCAGTACATCCTTTGGGTCCCCAGCATTTT.

J is TRBJ1-2 and V is TRBV7-6, with 11 bases aligning to TRBD1. CDR1 is SGHVS, CDR2 FNYEAQ, per germline. With V trimmed by 1 base and J by 8 bases, 9 bases remained unmatched. The CDR3 length is 16 residues. Here the CDR3 reads CASSLGASGQGEGYTF. CDR3 bases: TGTGCCAGCAGCTTAGGCGCGTCGGGACAGGGGGAAGGCTACACCTTC.

Notes on this clonotype: With a much larger clone just one base away, this may be a read error. The chain is built from TRBV12-3 or TRBV12-4 and TRBJ2-2, with D possibly TRBD1 on 6 matching bases. The CDR3 is 14 amino acids. DNA for the CDR3: TGTGTCAGCAGTGACAGGTTGAACACCGGGGAGCTGTTTTTT. Protein product: CVSSDRLNTGELFF.

The CDR3 DNA reads TGTGCCAGCAGTCCCACGGGGGCGGGAAAACTGTTTTTT. It translates to CASSPTGAGKLFF. The V and J genes are TRBV6-8 and TRBJ1-4; D is possibly TRBD1 (6 bases). This CDR3 contains 13 residues. The germline gives CDR1 MNHGY, CDR2 SAAAGT. The V gene lost 5 bases and the J gene lost 10 bases, with 14 bases spanning the gap.

This clonotype occurred many times. The V gene is TRBV7-2, the J gene TRBJ2-7, with unresolved D. Per the germline V gene, CDR1 is SGHTA and CDR2 is FQGNSA. Trimming stripped 1 base from V and 2 bases from J, with 6 bases between. This CDR3 contains 13 residues. This CDR3 reads CASSLDGPYEQYF. CDR3 DNA: TGTGCCAGCAGCTTAGACGGCCCCTACGAGCAGTACTTC.

Many counts were recorded for this clonotype. This chain joins TRBV7-6 and TRBJ1-4, with D possibly TRBD1 on 5 matching bases. Germline CDR1 reads SGHVS; CDR2 reads FNYEAQ. There are 13 residues in the CDR3. The V gene lost 6 bases and the J gene lost 4 bases, with 9 bases spanning the gap. The CDR3 DNA follows: TGTGCCAGCAGGGACACCCTTAATGAAAAACTGTTTTTT. This translates into CASRDTLNEKLFF. Full variable domain (missing parts from reference TRBV7-6 and TRBJ1-4): GAGVSQSPRYKVTKRGQDVALRCDPISGHVSLYWYRQALGQGPEFLTYFNYEAQQDKSGLPNDRFSAERPEGSISTLTIQRTEQRDSAMYRCASRDTLNEKLFFGSGTQLSVL.

The chain links TRBV20-1 to TRBJ2-1; TRBD2 matches at 7 bases. Germline loops: CDR1 DFQATT, CDR2 SNEGSKA (reference sequence). CDR3 length: 15 residues. V shed 0 bases and J 2 bases; nucleotides not matched to a gene: 4. This CDR3 reads CSARDLGGAYNEQFF. The CDR3 nucleotides read TGCAGTGCTAGAGATTTGGGGGGGGCCTACAATGAGCAGTTCTTC.

The J gene is TRBJ1-5, the V gene TRBV4-1; D not certain. Trimming removed 1 base at V and 6 bases at J, with 10 bases between. The CDR3 is 14 residues long. Per the germline V gene, CDR1 is MGHRA and CDR2 is YSYEKL. The CDR3 DNA is TGCGCCAGCAGCCAAGGAGGGTACCCTCAGCCCCAGCATTTT. Residues: CASSQGGYPQPQHF.

This clonotype was found a few times. This chain links TRBV19 with TRBJ2-1; D is perhaps TRBD1 (9 bases). The CDR3 sequence is 15 residues long. Germline V gene sequence: CDR1 LNHDA, CDR2 SQIVND (reference sequence). V was trimmed by 7 bases and J by 5 bases, leaving 18 bases between them. CDR3 sequence: CASTPGGTGNNEQFF. The CDR3, as DNA: TGTGCCAGTACCCCGGGGGGGACAGGGAACAATGAGCAGTTCTTC.

The genes are TRBV12-3 or TRBV12-4 and TRBJ2-5; no definite D call. This CDR3 comprises 13 residues. V lost 11 bases and J lost 0, with 13 bases in between. The CDR3: CASTVGYQETQYF. The CDR3 DNA reads as TGTGCCTCAACCGTAGGCTACCAAGAGACCCAGTACTTC.

This clonotype was observed many times. The rearrangement links TRBV7-8 to TRBJ2-7; D remains unclear. The CDR3 loop spans 12 amino acids. Trimming cost V 5 bases and J 1 base, with 6 bases left between them. In germline, CDR1 is SGHVS, CDR2 FQNEAQ. CDR3 nucleotides: TGTGCCAGCAGCCGGTCATCCTACGAGCAGTACGTC. This translates into CASSRSSYEQYV.

This clonotype was found a few times. The chain recombines TRBV6-1 with TRBJ1-2; D perhaps matches TRBD1 (5 bases). The CDR3 spans 15 residues. The V gene lost 4 bases and the J gene lost 0 bases, with 12 bases spanning the gap. CDR1 MNHNS and CDR2 SASEGT come from the germline V gene. CDR3 in DNA: TGTGCCAGCAGTGTACCGACAGTCGCTAACTATGGCTACACCTTC. Protein product: CASSVPTVANYGYTF.

The chain employs TRBV6-5 and TRBJ2-2; D unclear. V was pared by 0 bases and J by 8 bases, with 13 bases between. CDR1 and CDR2 (germline): MNHEY, SVGAGI. The CDR3 extends over 15 amino acids. In DNA form, the CDR3 reads TGTGCCAGCAGTTACTCACTCGTCGTTAATGGGGAGCTGTTTTTT. Translating gives CASSYSLVVNGELFF.

The chain has TRBV2 and TRBJ2-7, with 7 bases lining up with TRBD1. The V and J ends lost 7 bases and 4 bases, in that order; junction bases with no gene match: 19. The CDR3 runs to 17 residues. Germline V gene data show CDR1 as SNHLY and CDR2 as FYNNEI. The CDR3 is CASTLPIQGVYAYEQYF. The CDR3 nucleotides read TGTGCCAGCACCCTACCGATCCAGGGGGTTTATGCGTACGAGCAGTACTTC.

This chain uses TRBV11-2 with TRBJ1-4; TRBD1 matches 7 bases. The CDR3 length is 16 residues. The trim removed 4 bases at V and 0 bases at J, leaving 5 bases unmatched. Germline CDR1 reads SGHAT; CDR2 reads FQNNGV. This CDR3 is CASSSWGQTTNEKLFF. CDR3 in DNA: TGTGCCAGCAGCTCCTGGGGACAGACAACTAATGAAAAACTGTTTTTT.

This chain uses TRBV29-1 with TRBJ2-1; a weak D match, TRBD2 (5 bases). With 5 bases removed from V and 5 bases from J, the gap between germline ends came to 7 bases. Germline loops: CDR1 SQVTM, CDR2 ANQGSEA. CDR3 length: 11 residues. For the CDR3, the DNA is TGCAGCGTTTGGACTCACAATGAGCAGTTCTTC. It is translated as CSVWTHNEQFF.

This chain connects TRBV4-1 to TRBJ1-1, with D uncertain. The CDR3 runs to 14 residues. Trimming pared 2 bases from V and 5 bases from J, leaving 12 bases between. CDR1 is MGHRA and CDR2 is YSYEKL in the germline V gene. The CDR3 DNA reads as TGCGCCAGCAGCCAAATCTTTTCATGGACTGAAGCTTTCTTT. Amino acids: CASSQIFSWTEAFF.

In its sample, this clonotype was seen a few times. This rearrangement joins TRBV7-9 to TRBJ2-3, with 12 bases that match TRBD1. The V and J ends lost 3 bases and 3 bases, in that order; junction bases with no gene match: 4. The CDR3 covers 16 residues. CDR1 is SEHNR, CDR2 FQNEAQ, per germline (reference sequence). CDR3 loop: CASSLGTGGWTDTQYF. In nucleotides, the CDR3 is TGTGCCAGCAGCTTGGGGACAGGGGGCTGGACAGATACGCAGTATTTT.

This clonotype was seen many times. The chain joins TRBV7-2 to TRBJ2-3; 8 bases line up with TRBD1. The CDR3 sequence is 18 residues long. V gave up 5 bases and J gave up 1 base; unmatched junction bases: 14. Germline V gives CDR1 SGHTA, CDR2 FQGNSA. The CDR3 nucleotides are TGTGCCAGCAGCCCTTACGGGATTGGGACAGGTGGCACAGATACGCAGTATTTT. This encodes CASSPYGIGTGGTDTQYF.

In its sample, this clonotype was seen many times. The CDR3 DNA sequence: TGTGCCAGCAGCTGGGGTATGGGACAAAGCACTGAAGCTTTCTTT. It is translated as CASSWGMGQSTEAFF. The chain has TRBV7-6 and TRBJ1-1, with a tentative D call TRBD1 (6 bases). The CDR3 has 15 amino acids. V was shortened by 4 bases and J by 4 bases, with 16 bases between the two germline ends. Per germline, CDR1 SGHVS and CDR2 FNYEAQ.

This clonotype was detected many times. The chain recombines TRBV7-6 with TRBJ2-3; TRBD2 agrees at 8 bases. After removal of 3 bases from V and 2 bases from J, the junction contained 16 bases not matched to a gene. The CDR3 length is 19 residues. Germline CDR1 SGHVS, CDR2 FNYEAQ. In DNA form, the CDR3 reads TGTGCCAGCAGCTTGCTAGCCAACCAAGCGGGGGCAAACACAGATACGCAGTATTTT. It encodes CASSLLANQAGANTDTQYF.

There are a few counts of this clonotype. CDR3: CASSLAYSSNEKLFF. In DNA form, the CDR3 reads TGTGCCAGCAGCTTAGCTTACAGCTCTAATGAAAAACTGTTTTTT. The chain links TRBV7-9 to TRBJ1-4; D gene unclear. Germline V gene lookup returns CDR1 SEHNR and CDR2 FQNEAQ (reference sequence). The CDR3 extends over 15 amino acids. The V gene lost 0 bases and the J gene lost 3 bases, with 8 bases spanning the gap.

This clonotype was counted many times. V gene TRBV20-1 combines with J gene TRBJ1-2; D is uncertain. The CDR3 runs to 14 residues. Trimming shortened V by 0 bases and J by 8 bases, and 16 bases separated the two germline ends. Per germline, CDR1 DFQATT and CDR2 SNEGSKA (reference sequence). For the CDR3, the DNA is TGCAGTGCTAGAGATGGAAGCAGAGACTGGGGCTACACCTTC. Translation gives CSARDGSRDWGYTF.

This clonotype turned up a few times. CDR3 region: CALGGGYGYTF. Written as DNA, the CDR3 is TGTGCCCTGGGGGGAGGCTATGGCTACACCTTC. The chain is built from TRBV19 and TRBJ1-2, with D possibly TRBD1 on 5 matching bases. The CDR3 length is 11 residues. The ends were cut back, 11 bases at V and 4 bases at J, with 11 bases in the middle. Germline V gene lookup returns CDR1 LNHDA and CDR2 SQIVND (reference sequence).

The gene calls are TRBV7-8 and TRBJ2-3; TRBD1 aligns across 9 bases. V lost 3 bases, J lost 5 bases, and 9 bases stayed unmatched. The CDR3 sequence is 16 residues long. Germline assignment: CDR1 SGHVS and CDR2 FQNEAQ. The CDR3 spells CASSLGQGGALDTQYF. DNA of the CDR3: TGTGCCAGCAGCTTGGGACAGGGCGGCGCATTAGATACGCAGTATTTT.

This clonotype was counted at least ten times. This chain links TRBV7-8 with TRBJ2-5, with 8 bases aligning to TRBD2. This CDR3 is built from 14 residues. The V segment lost 4 bases and the J segment 4 bases; nucleotides outside the gene matches: 5. In germline, CDR1 is SGHVS, CDR2 FQNEAQ. CDR3 DNA sequence: TGTGCCAGCAGCTCGTTCGGGGGGGGAGAGACCCAGTACTTC. Translating gives CASSSFGGGETQYF.

This clonotype was recorded a few times. This rearrangement joins TRBV10-3 to TRBJ2-2; D might be TRBD1 (6 bases). Trimming removed 10 bases from V and 4 bases from J, with 13 bases in between. The germline gives CDR1 ENHRY, CDR2 SYGVKD. There are 13 residues in the CDR3. The chain's CDR3 is CATNDRLTGELFF. The CDR3 nucleotides are TGTGCCACTAACGACAGGCTCACCGGGGAGCTGTTTTTT.